A selection of T cell receptor beta chains follows, all from one sample in a study of T cell responses to AZD1222 COVID-19 vaccine. Using immunoSEQ multiplex PCR, the repertoire was profiled, and TCRdb retains in-frame clones only, with some absent. The sample lists roughly 100,000 clones; 90% were seen once. The specimen comprised peripheral blood, sampled on day 0 of AZD1222 vaccination. The receptor source for this set is an adult in good health. CDR3s include the opening cysteine and the closing phenylalanine or tryptophan. A D gene is named only where the DNA matches it firmly. A row's size may be missing; if present it is once, few, many or a size class.

v_call	clone_size	j_call	d_call	cdr3_nt	cdr3_aa
TRBV3-1/TRBV3-2	.	TRBJ2-7	TRBD2	TGTGCCAGCAGCCCAGAAAGGGGCAGCGGGAGGGGGTCCTACGAGCAGTACTTC	CASSPERGSGRGSYEQYF
TRBV10-3	once	TRBJ1-4	.	TGTGCCATCAGTGCCGGAGGGGATGAACTGTTTTTT	CAISAGGDELFF
TRBV19	.	TRBJ1-1	.	TGTGCCAGTACCCAGGCAGGCACTGAAGCTTTCTTT	CASTQAGTEAFF
TRBV24-1	.	TRBJ1-5	.	TGTGCCACCAGTGGCCCCAACTCGGACCCCAATCAGCCCCAGCATTTT	CATSGPNSDPNQPQHF
TRBV28	.	TRBJ2-7	.	TGTGCCAGCAGCCAGGGGCGGACACGCGAGCAGTACTTC	CASSQGRTREQYF
TRBV28	.	TRBJ2-7	.	TGTGCCAGCACCCTGACCAGGGCCCAATACGAGCAGTACTTC	CASTLTRAQYEQYF
TRBV5-8	few	TRBJ1-5	.	TGTGCCAGCAGCCTCACGGGCGGGCAGATTTATAGCAATCAGCCCCAGCATTTT	CASSLTGGQIYSNQPQHF
TRBV7-9	.	TRBJ1-1	.	TGTGCCAGCAGCGCAGGGAACACTGAAGCTTTCTTT	CASSAGNTEAFF
TRBV28	once	TRBJ2-7	TRBD1	TGTGCCAGCAGATTCCCTGGACAGGGGGCATCCGAGCAGTACTTC	CASRFPGQGASEQYF
TRBV28	.	TRBJ2-1	.	TGTGCCAGCAGTTTCCAAGGACAGATACCCTACAATGAGCAGTTCTTC	CASSFQGQIPYNEQFF
TRBV5-5	once	TRBJ2-1	TRBD2	TGTGCCAGCAGCTTGGGACTAGCGGGCTACAATGAGCAGTTCTTC	CASSLGLAGYNEQFF
TRBV18	.	TRBJ1-6	TRBD1	TGTGCCAGCTCACCGCAGGCCGGGACAGATAATTCACCCCTCCACTTT	CASSPQAGTDNSPLHF
TRBV28	once	TRBJ1-1	.	TGTGCCAGCAGCACAAGTATCCTGAACACTGAAGCTTTCTTT	CASSTSILNTEAFF
TRBV18	.	TRBJ1-1	.	TGTGCCAGCTCACCGAGCAGGGGGAACACTGAAGCTTTCTTT	CASSPSRGNTEAFF
TRBV5-8	once	TRBJ2-7	.	TGTGCCAGCAGAATGGGGGGCTACGAGCAGTACTTC	CASRMGGYEQYF
TRBV5-6	.	TRBJ1-6	.	TGTGCCAGCAGCTTGGAAGAGGGCTCCTATAATTCACCCCTCCACTTT	CASSLEEGSYNSPLHF
TRBV7-9	.	TRBJ2-5	.	TGTGCCACCTCCGAGACCCAGTACTTC	CATSETQYF
TRBV9	.	TRBJ2-1	.	TGTGCCAGCAGCGTAGGAGTTAGCGACTACAATGAGCAGTTCTTC	CASSVGVSDYNEQFF
TRBV7-2	.	TRBJ2-7	TRBD1	TGTGCCAGCAACCTTCCGGGACAGGGCACTTACGAGCAGTACTTC	CASNLPGQGTYEQYF
TRBV7-9	.	TRBJ2-5	.	TGTGCCAGCAGCTTAGCCCAGCGGGAGACCCAGTACTTC	CASSLAQRETQYF
TRBV28	.	TRBJ2-7	.	TGTGCCAGCAGTCAGGGGGGAGGGGAACACGAGCAGTACTTC	CASSQGGGEHEQYF
TRBV27	.	TRBJ1-5	TRBD1	TGTGCCAGCAGTTCACAGGGGAGTCATCAGCCCCAGCATTTT	CASSSQGSHQPQHF
TRBV3-1/TRBV3-2	.	TRBJ2-3	.	TGTGCCAGCAGCCAAGTAGGGAGACGGGATACGCAGTATTTT	CASSQVGRRDTQYF
TRBV27	.	TRBJ2-1	.	TGTGCCAGCAGAACTACTATAAGCGTCTACAATGAGCAGTTCTTC	CASRTTISVYNEQFF
TRBV7-2	.	TRBJ2-3	.	TGTGCCAGCAGCTTAGGCCCCTCAGCAGATACGCAGTATTTT	CASSLGPSADTQYF
TRBV9	.	TRBJ1-4	.	TGTGCCAGCAGCGTAGGGGAGGGTTCTAATGAAAAACTGTTTTTT	CASSVGEGSNEKLFF
TRBV19	.	TRBJ1-1	.	TGTGCCAGTAGTATAGGTCAAGTGTACACTGAAGCTTTCTTT	CASSIGQVYTEAFF
TRBV6-2/TRBV6-3	.	TRBJ2-3	.	TGTGCCAGCAGCCTTACAGGGTCCCCAGATACGCAGTATTTT	CASSLTGSPDTQYF
TRBV5-1	.	TRBJ2-2	.	TGCGCCAGCAGCCCGAGGGTGGGGGGCACCGGGGAGCTGTTTTTT	CASSPRVGGTGELFF
TRBV12-3/TRBV12-4	few	TRBJ1-1	.	TGTGCCAGCTCGAGGTGGAACACTGAAGCTTTCTTT	CASSRWNTEAFF
TRBV15	.	TRBJ1-5	.	TGTGCCACCAGCATTCTGGACAATAGCAATCAGCCCCAGCATTTT	CATSILDNSNQPQHF
TRBV7-6	once	TRBJ1-3	TRBD1	TGTGCCAGCAGCTTAGCACTGGGACAGGGGGACACCATATATTTT	CASSLALGQGDTIYF
TRBV11-2	.	TRBJ2-1	.	TGTGCCAGCAGCTCCCAGGGCAGGCCGAGCTCCTACAATGAGCAGTTCTTC	CASSSQGRPSSYNEQFF
TRBV19	few	TRBJ2-7	.	TGTGCCAGTAGTATGCAACCGGGCGAGCAGTACTTC	CASSMQPGEQYF
TRBV24-1	.	TRBJ2-2	.	TGTGCCACCAGTGATTTTTGGATGGGGGAGCTGTTTTTT	CATSDFWMGELFF
TRBV27	.	TRBJ2-5	.	TGTGCCAGCAGTCCCGAGGGCGAGACCCAGTACTTC	CASSPEGETQYF
TRBV7-6	.	TRBJ2-7	.	TGTGCCAGCAGCTTAAGCAGGGGAGGGACCTACGAGCAGTACTTC	CASSLSRGGTYEQYF
TRBV7-9	.	TRBJ1-1	.	TGTGCCAGCAGCTTAATGGGAACAGACAACACTGAAGCTTTCTTT	CASSLMGTDNTEAFF
TRBV5-1	.	TRBJ2-5	TRBD2	TGCGCCAGCAGCTTGGGGACTAGCGGCGCGGGGGAGACCCAGTACTTC	CASSLGTSGAGETQYF
TRBV7-2	.	TRBJ2-7	.	TGTGCCAGCAGCTCACTCGAGCGCCGAGAGACCTACGAGCAGTACTTC	CASSSLERRETYEQYF
TRBV6-2/TRBV6-3	.	TRBJ2-5	.	TGTGCCAGCAGTTACGACAGGTTGCTTGAGACCCAGTACTTC	CASSYDRLLETQYF
TRBV5-1	.	TRBJ2-3	TRBD1	TGCGCCAGCAGCCGCGCCCCAGTACAGGGGGCAGGCACAGATACGCAGTATTTT	CASSRAPVQGAGTDTQYF
TRBV3-1/TRBV3-2	.	TRBJ2-3	.	TGTGCCAGCAGCCAAGAAGGGACACTACAGGATACGCAGTATTTT	CASSQEGTLQDTQYF
TRBV7-2	.	TRBJ2-7	.	TGTGCCAGCAGCCGTACCGGGACACCCCCCTACGAGCAGTACTTC	CASSRTGTPPYEQYF
TRBV5-4	.	TRBJ2-5	TRBD2	TGTGCCAGCAGTTATCCTGGACTAGGGGAGACCCAGTACTTC	CASSYPGLGETQYF
TRBV11-3	.	TRBJ2-1	.	TGTGCCAGCAGCGGAACTCACAATGAGCAGTTCTTC	CASSGTHNEQFF
TRBV7-2	.	TRBJ2-1	.	TGTGCCAGCAGCTACTATTCGGATGAGCAGTTCTTC	CASSYYSDEQFF
TRBV7-3	once	TRBJ2-1	.	TGTGCCAGCAGCCCCAGGGACGGCTACAATGAGCAGTTCTTC	CASSPRDGYNEQFF
TRBV7-9	.	TRBJ2-2	TRBD2	TGTGCCAGCAGCTTAAAATTAGCGGGAGGGGCCACCGGGGAGCTGTTTTTT	CASSLKLAGGATGELFF
TRBV6-5	.	TRBJ2-3	TRBD2	TGTGCCAGCAGTTACTCAGCGCTAGCGGCCACAGATACGCAGTATTTT	CASSYSALAATDTQYF
TRBV28	.	TRBJ1-4	.	TGTGCCAGCAGTGCGGACAGCACTTTTTTT	CASSADSTFF
TRBV5-4	.	TRBJ2-7	.	TGTGCCACAGGGGTCCAGGGTGGCGACGAGCAGTACTTC	CATGVQGGDEQYF
TRBV18	.	TRBJ1-1	TRBD1	TGTGCCAGCTCACTAGGACAGGAACATTGGTTTGACACTGAAGCTTTCTTT	CASSLGQEHWFDTEAFF
TRBV10-1	few	TRBJ1-6	.	TGCGCCAGCAGCGAGACCTCGGGAGATCCTACTGGTAATTCACCCCTCCACTTT	CASSETSGDPTGNSPLHF
TRBV25-1	.	TRBJ1-1	.	TGTGCCAGCAGTGAATGGTCCGGGGACACTGAAGCTTTCTTT	CASSEWSGDTEAFF
TRBV7-7	.	TRBJ2-2	TRBD1	TGTGCTAGCAGCTTAGGCAGGGGGCGCGTCACCGGGGAGCTGTTTTTT	CASSLGRGRVTGELFF
TRBV5-4	.	TRBJ2-5	TRBD1	TGTGCCAGCAGCTTGGGGGACAGGGGGATGGAGACCCAGTACTTC	CASSLGDRGMETQYF
TRBV7-8	.	TRBJ2-7	.	TGTGCCAGCAGCCCTTACAACTTCGGGGAGCAGTACTTC	CASSPYNFGEQYF